Listed here are 27 T cell receptor beta chains from one sample, sequenced in a study of spatial heterogeneity in lung cancer. TCRdb re-called the 5' RACE reads through MiXCR, storing one row per CDR3 protein. The table includes about 85,000 distinct CDR3 sequences, around 21% detected once. Time point of the sample: sample taken at primary tumor resection. Frozen PBMC, nontumor lung or tumor provided whole RNA, which was sequenced unsorted. Here the sequenced sample was PBMCs, taken at surgery. These receptors were taken from a male donor with early-stage non-small cell lung cancer.

In its sample, this clonotype was seen once. The chain uses TRBV20-1 and TRBJ2-3; tentatively, D is TRBD1 (6 bases). The germline CDR1 and CDR2 sequences are DFQATT and SNEGSKA (reference sequence). CDR3 length equals 15 residues. Trimming removed 0 bases at V and 1 base at J, with 11 bases between. The CDR3 DNA is TGCAGTGCTAGAGATGGTAGACAGGGCACAGATACGCAGTATTTT. This gives the protein CSARDGRQGTDTQYF.

The rearrangement joins TRBV12-3 or TRBV12-4 to TRBJ1-4, with a weak D call TRBD1 (5 bases). CDR3 length: 15 amino acids. Trimming took 5 bases from V and 7 from J, leaving 17 bases between them. This chain's CDR3 is CASSLAGGAREKLFF. The CDR3 nucleotides are TGTGCCAGCAGTCTCGCAGGAGGGGCTCGTGAAAAACTGTTTTTT.

This clonotype was found a few times. The chain carries TRBV18 and TRBJ2-3; 14 positions agree with TRBD2. This CDR3 is built from 16 residues. V dropped 3 bases and J dropped 6; count of bases not matched to a gene: 5. Germline CDR1 is KGHSH and CDR2 is LQKENI. The CDR3 DNA sequence: TGTGCCAGCTCACCGTCGACTAGCGGGGGGGCTGATACGCAGTATTTT. Translation: CASSPSTSGGADTQYF.

The chain links TRBV7-9 to TRBJ2-7; no definite D call. The V end was cut by 5 bases, the J end by 2 bases, with 10 bases between. CDR1 is SEHNR and CDR2 is FQNEAQ in the germline V gene (reference sequence). The CDR3 spans 13 residues. CDR3 bases: TGTGCCAGCAGCCGCGCGTCCGCCTACGAGCAGTACTTC. Encoded protein: CASSRASAYEQYF.

This clonotype was seen a handful of times. The gene calls are TRBV27 and TRBJ2-1; 10 bases are a match to TRBD2. CDR3 length: 15 amino acids. With 6 bases clipped from V and 6 bases from J, the junction kept 8 bases outside the gene matches. CDR1 is MNHEY, CDR2 SMNVEV, per germline (reference sequence). CDR3 loop: CASSLLAGARNEQFF. In DNA, the CDR3 is TGTGCCAGCAGCCTCCTAGCGGGAGCTCGCAATGAGCAGTTCTTC.

This clonotype was seen only a few times. This chain links TRBV25-1 with TRBJ2-7; D gene ambiguous. Germline CDR1 is MGHDK and CDR2 is SYGVNS. V lost 1 base to trimming and J lost 9 bases, with 7 bases between them. The CDR3 totals 11 residues. The CDR3: CASSELSMQYF. The DNA for the CDR3 is TGTGCCAGCAGTGAATTGTCAATGCAGTACTTC.

This clonotype was counted at least ten times. CDR3 nucleotides: TGTGCCAGCAGTTACCGGGGTTATGGCTACACCTTC. Its translation: CASSYRGYGYTF. The chain carries TRBV12-3 or TRBV12-4 and TRBJ1-2; no reliable D call. Trimming cost V 4 bases and J 5 bases, with 8 bases left between them. This CDR3 is 12 amino acids long.

V usage is TRBV19 and J usage is TRBJ2-2; TRBD2 agrees at 7 bases. The junction had 7 bases not matched to a gene; V was cut back by 9 bases and J by 6 bases. Germline CDR1 and CDR2: LNHDA and SQIVND (reference sequence). The CDR3 loop spans 13 amino acids. In DNA form, the CDR3 reads TGTGCCAGCGAACTAGCGAGGCCCGGGGAGCTGTTTTTT. It yields the protein CASELARPGELFF. The full variable domain, with the rest looked up from reference TRBV19 and TRBJ2-2, is DGGITQSPKYLFRKEGQNVTLSCEQNLNHDAMYWYRQDPGQGLRLIYYSQIVNDFQKGDIAEGYSVSREKKESFPLTVTSAQKNPTAFYLCASELARPGELFFGEGSRLTVL.

In this sample, this clonotype turned up a few times. This chain joins TRBV4-1 and TRBJ1-5; unclear D gene. The ends were cut back, 0 bases at V and 4 bases at J, with 4 bases in the middle. There are 13 residues in the CDR3. The germline V gene encodes CDR1 MGHRA and CDR2 YSYEKL. DNA for the CDR3: TGCGCCAGCAGCCAAGATATAAATCAGCCCCAGCATTTT. Encoded protein: CASSQDINQPQHF.

This sequence joins TRBV9 and TRBJ2-5, with D possibly being TRBD2 (6 bases). The germline CDR1 and CDR2 sequences are SGDLS and YYNGEE. With 3 bases removed from V and 3 bases from J, the gap between germline ends came to 9 bases. The CDR3 extends over 13 amino acids. CDR3 in DNA: TGTGCCAGCAGCGCCGGGACTGAAGAGACCCAGTACTTC. Translating it yields CASSAGTEETQYF. Full variable domain (rest looked up from reference TRBV9 and TRBJ2-5): DSGVTQTPKHLITATGQRVTLRCSPRSGDLSVYWYQQSLDQGLQFLIQYYNGEERAKGNILERFSAQQFPDLHSELNLSSLELGDSALYFCASSAGTEETQYFGPGTRLLVL.

Of note for this clonotype: This may come from a read error, since a much larger clone is one base off. CDR3 DNA sequence: TGTGCCAGCAGCTCCTTAGTGGGGGGGCGTAAAGAGACCCAGTACTTC. Its protein product is CASSSLVGGRKETQYF. V and J are TRBV7-2 and TRBJ2-5; a weak D match, TRBD2 (7 bases). Trimming removed 4 bases at V and 3 bases at J, with 18 bases between. Germline V gene data show CDR1 as SGHTA and CDR2 as FQGNSA. This CDR3 region has 16 residues.

The V call is TRBV9, the J call TRBJ2-7; either TRBD1 or TRBD2 may fit D (6 bases each). The V end was cut by 0 bases, the J end by 7 bases, with 20 bases between. The CDR3 contains 16 residues. Germline V gene sequence: CDR1 SGDLS, CDR2 YYNGEE. CDR3 DNA: TGTGCCAGCAGCGTAGGAACAGGGACTCTTGCTAAGGAGCAGTACTTC. Its protein is CASSVGTGTLAKEQYF.

This clonotype was seen only a few times. The chain links TRBV11-3 to TRBJ2-1, with D possibly being TRBD2 (5 bases). The CDR3 contains 15 residues. CDR1 and CDR2 from the germline V gene are SGHNT and YENEEA. V dropped 5 bases and J dropped 3 bases, with 14 bases sitting between them. CDR3 DNA sequence: TGTGCCAGCAGCCCCATGCGGGCTGGCTACAATGAGCAGTTCTTC. It is translated as CASSPMRAGYNEQFF. The whole variable domain, filled in from reference TRBV11-3 and TRBJ2-1, reads EAGVVQSPRYKIIEKKQPVAFWCNPISGHNTLYWYLQNLGQGPELLIRYENEEAVDDSQLPKDRFSAERLKGVDSTLKIQPAELGDSAVYLCASSPMRAGYNEQFFGPGTRLTVL.

The chain is built from TRBV28 and TRBJ2-5, with D maybe TRBD1 (5 bases). Trimming cost V 3 bases and J 10 bases, with 18 bases left between them. This CDR3 comprises 14 residues. Germline CDR1 reads MDHEN; CDR2 reads SYDVKM. The CDR3 reads CASSFPAGPGYQYF. In nucleotides, the CDR3 is TGTGCCAGCAGTTTTCCGGCAGGGCCCGGTTACCAGTACTTC.

V is TRBV20-1 and J is TRBJ1-1; TRBD1 matches 10 bases. This CDR3 is built from 16 residues. Germline lookup yields CDR1 DFQATT and CDR2 SNEGSKA (reference sequence). V was clipped by 0 bases and J by 3 bases; unmatched bases: 7. Here the CDR3 DNA reads TGCAGTGCTAGAGATGGTCGGACAGGGGGATACACTGAAGCTTTCTTT. Protein product: CSARDGRTGGYTEAFF.

In the case of this clonotype: Its ends do not fully match the called genes, so a read error is possible. V usage is TRBV20-1 and J usage is TRBJ1-1; 9 bases are a match to TRBD1. The germline V gene has CDR1 DFQATT and CDR2 SNEGSKA (reference sequence). This CDR3 spans 13 amino acids. The CDR3 DNA reads as TGCAGTGCTACCGGGACAGGGAACCCTGAAGCTTTCTTT. It translates to CSATGTGNPEAFF.

This clonotype was found many times. The CDR3 bases are TGTGCCATCAGCCTCCTAGAGAGAGATGAGCAGTTCTTC. Translated: CAISLLERDEQFF. The chain combines TRBV10-3 with TRBJ2-1; D unresolved. The germline V and J ends were trimmed by 6 bases and 8 bases, with 14 bases remaining between them. The CDR3 has 13 amino acids. Germline CDR1 and CDR2: ENHRY and SYGVKD.

In DNA, the CDR3 is TGTGCCAGCAGCGTAGAAGGCAGGGGGTTTAATTCACCCCTCCACTTT. This sequence encodes CASSVEGRGFNSPLHF. The chain is built from TRBV9 and TRBJ1-6; 7 bases map to TRBD1. The CDR3 has 16 residues. V was clipped by 0 bases and J by 6 bases; unmatched bases: 6. Germline-derived CDR1 and CDR2 are SGDLS and YYNGEE.

This rearrangement joins TRBV5-1 to TRBJ2-1, with 9 bases that match TRBD2. With V trimmed by 0 bases and J by 0 bases, 4 bases remained unmatched. The CDR3 consists of 17 residues. CDR1 and CDR2 (germline): SGHRS, YFSETQ. The CDR3 region is CASSLGLAESSYNEQFF. As DNA, the CDR3 is TGCGCCAGCAGCTTGGGACTAGCGGAGAGCTCCTACAATGAGCAGTTCTTC.

This clonotype showed up just a few times. The CDR3 reads CASSLTSTEDGGELFF. CDR3 in DNA: TGTGCCAGCAGTTTAACCTCGACGGAGGACGGCGGGGAGCTGTTTTTT. V usage is TRBV12-3 or TRBV12-4 and J usage is TRBJ2-2; TRBD2 is a possible D gene (5 bases). The CDR3 spans 16 residues. Trimming removed 2 bases from V and 7 bases from J, with 17 bases in between.

The rearrangement links TRBV7-9 to TRBJ1-1; no clear D gene. The CDR3 contains 14 residues. The germline gives CDR1 SEHNR, CDR2 FQNEAQ (reference sequence). Trimming left V 3 bases short and J 4 bases short, with 12 bases between. CDR3 nucleotides: TGTGCCAGCAGCTTTTTCGGCGGCGGCACTGAAGCTTTCTTT. Translation: CASSFFGGGTEAFF.

This clonotype appeared once. The J gene is TRBJ2-7, the V gene TRBV29-1; D assignment may be TRBD1 or TRBD2 (5 bases each). Looked up from germline, CDR1 is SQVTM and CDR2 is ANQGSEA. The CDR3 extends over 13 amino acids. V lost 6 bases and J lost 7, with 19 bases in between. The CDR3 DNA reads TGCAGCGTGACCGGGGCTTCCAAGGGAGAGCAGTACTTC. Protein sequence: CSVTGASKGEQYF.

The genes are TRBV6-5 and TRBJ2-1, with a tentative D call TRBD2 (6 bases). V gave up 2 bases and J gave up 8 bases, with 7 bases separating them. The CDR3 totals 12 residues. Germline V gene lookup returns CDR1 MNHEY and CDR2 SVGAGI. CDR3 residues: CASSYPGDEQFF. DNA of the CDR3: TGTGCCAGCAGTTACCCGGGGGATGAGCAGTTCTTC.

This chain links TRBV6-1 with TRBJ2-5; D gene uncertain. Germline-derived CDR1 and CDR2 are MNHNS and SASEGT. V was trimmed by 7 bases and J by 4 bases, leaving 4 bases between them. This CDR3 has 10 amino acids. The chain's CDR3 is CASMGETQYF. The CDR3 nucleotides read TGTGCCAGCATGGGAGAGACCCAGTACTTC.

The chain has TRBV6-1 and TRBJ2-7, with D possibly being TRBD1 or TRBD2 (5 bases each). The V end was cut by 5 bases, the J end by 1 base, with 9 bases between. The CDR3 is made up of 13 amino acids. CDR1 MNHNS and CDR2 SASEGT come from the germline V gene. The CDR3 DNA reads as TGTGCCAGCAGTCGGGACCCTTCCTACGAGCAGTACTTC. Translated, it gives CASSRDPSYEQYF.

This clonotype was seen more than once but under ten times. The V gene is TRBV3-1, the J gene TRBJ1-1; 7 bases are shared with TRBD1. The CDR3 loop spans 13 amino acids. Germline values: CDR1 LGHDT, CDR2 YNNKEL (reference sequence). V lost 1 base, J lost 5 bases, and 1 base stayed unmatched. CDR3 protein: CASSQGQGTEAFF. The CDR3 nucleotides read TGTGCCAGCAGCCAAGGACAGGGAACTGAAGCTTTCTTT.

The chain uses TRBV27 and TRBJ2-7; 7 positions match TRBD1. V lost 2 bases, J lost 6 bases, and 10 bases stayed unmatched. Per germline, CDR1 MNHEY and CDR2 SMNVEV (reference sequence). CDR3 size: 15 residues. CDR3 nucleotides: TGTGCCAGCAGTTTAGGGACAGTCCTTTTAGGCGAGCAGTACTTC. This sequence encodes CASSLGTVLLGEQYF.